What follows are 12 T cell receptor beta chains derived from one specimen sequenced in a study of OX40 agonist ivuxolimab in advanced cancers. Produced via immunoSEQ multiplex PCR; TCRdb's table is partial and in-frame only. The sample contains 94,000 or so clones, approximately 81% of which appear only once. Here the sequenced sample was CD4+ or CD8+ T cells sorted from blood, taken in a trial of the OX40 agonist ivuxolimab. All receptors derive from an adult with an advanced solid tumor such as melanoma, head and neck, liver or kidney cancer.

The V gene is TRBV6-5, the J gene TRBJ1-1; 8 nucleotides agree with TRBD1. In germline, CDR1 is MNHEY, CDR2 SVGAGI. The CDR3 is 14 residues long. V lost 7 bases and J lost 1; bases outside the gene matches: 5. CDR3 amino acids: CASTGQGSNTEAFF. The CDR3 DNA reads TGTGCCAGCACCGGACAGGGATCGAACACTGAAGCTTTCTTT.

The sample holds a few counts of this clone. The chain uses TRBV4-2 and TRBJ1-1; D not resolved. With 0 bases removed from V and 1 base from J, the gap between germline ends came to 12 bases. In germline, CDR1 is LGHNA, CDR2 YNFKEQ. CDR3 size: 16 residues. The CDR3 DNA is TGTGCCAGCAGCCAAGAATCGAGACTAAGGAACACTGAAGCTTTCTTT. This codes for CASSQESRLRNTEAFF.

V usage is TRBV10-2 and J usage is TRBJ1-3; TRBD1 is a possible D gene (6 bases). The CDR3 totals 13 residues. Trimming removed 5 bases at V and 6 bases at J, with 11 bases between. The germline gives CDR1 WSHSY, CDR2 SAAADI. CDR3 nucleotide sequence: TGCGCCAGCAGTCGTCCAGGGGCAAACACCATATATTTT. Translating gives CASSRPGANTIYF.

There are a few counts of this clone. V gene TRBV11-2 combines with J gene TRBJ2-6; D possibly corresponds to TRBD2 (6 bases). This CDR3 comprises 16 residues. Germline V gives CDR1 SGHAT, CDR2 FQNNGV. V shed 5 bases and J shed 6 bases, with 17 bases lying between them. CDR3 region: CASSPYRTTSANVLTF. DNA of the CDR3: TGTGCCAGCAGCCCCTATCGGACTACTTCGGCCAACGTCCTGACTTTC. Full variable domain (outside the CDR3, taken from reference TRBV11-2 and TRBJ2-6): EAGVAQSPRYKIIEKRQSVAFWCNPISGHATLYWYQQILGQGPKLLIQFQNNGVVDDSQLPKDRFSAERLKGVDSTLKIQPAKLEDSAVYLCASSPYRTTSANVLTFGAGSRLTVL.

This sequence joins TRBV15 and TRBJ1-1; 8 bases map to TRBD1. CDR3 size: 15 residues. The ends lost 11 bases at V and 6 bases at J; junction bases unmatched: 17. Per the germline V gene, CDR1 is LNHNV and CDR2 is YYDKDF (reference sequence). This chain's CDR3 is CASRKGQGAGAEAFF. The CDR3 nucleotides read TGTGCCTCCCGGAAGGGGCAGGGGGCGGGGGCTGAAGCTTTCTTT.

The CDR3 here is CASSANEGTSGNTIYF. The CDR3 DNA is TGTGCCAGCAGTGCTAACGAGGGGACCTCTGGAAACACCATATATTTT. The J gene is TRBJ1-3, the V gene TRBV2; possibly TRBD1 for D (5 bases). The CDR3 covers 16 residues. The ends were cut back, 4 bases at V and 0 bases at J, with 13 bases in the middle. The germline V gene has CDR1 SNHLY and CDR2 FYNNEI. The full variable domain, with the rest looked up from reference TRBV2 and TRBJ1-3, is EPEVTQTPSHQVTQMGQEVILRCVPISNHLYFYWYRQILGQKVEFLVSFYNNEISEKSEIFDDQFSVERPDGSNFTLKIRSTKLEDSAMYFCASSANEGTSGNTIYFGEGSWLTVV.

The chain joins TRBV5-1 to TRBJ2-5, with unresolved D. CDR3 length equals 16 residues. V lost 1 base to trimming and J lost 5 bases, with 18 bases between them. Germline CDR1 and CDR2: SGHRS and YFSETQ. Written as DNA, the CDR3 is TGCGCCAGCAGCTTGTCTTCAAGGGTAGAATCTGAGACCCAGTACTTC. Translation gives CASSLSSRVESETQYF.

The V gene is TRBV11-3, the J gene TRBJ2-7; 13 bases fit TRBD2. The V gene end was trimmed by 5 bases and the J gene end by 13 bases; junction bases not matched to a gene: 11. This CDR3 has 14 amino acids. In germline, CDR1 is SGHNT, CDR2 YENEEA. The CDR3 DNA reads TGTGCCAGCAGCCCCGGGACTAGCGGGGAGACTATTTACGTC. Protein product: CASSPGTSGETIYV.

CDR3 loop: CASSLARGYHTGELFF. CDR3 bases: TGTGCCAGCAGCTTAGCGAGGGGGTATCACACCGGGGAGCTGTTTTTT. V and J are TRBV7-9 and TRBJ2-2; tentatively, D is TRBD1 (6 bases). This CDR3 contains 16 residues. The germline V gene has CDR1 SEHNR and CDR2 FQNEAQ (reference sequence). V was cut by 0 bases and J by 3 bases, with 11 bases left in between.

This sequence joins TRBV4-1 and TRBJ1-3; D is ambiguous. Germline assignment: CDR1 MGHRA and CDR2 YSYEKL. There are 15 residues in the CDR3. Trimming shortened V by 3 bases and J by 1 base, and 10 bases separated the two germline ends. Written as DNA, the CDR3 is TGCGCCAGCAGCCAGGCTAGTGATTCTGGAAACACCATATATTTT. It is translated as CASSQASDSGNTIYF.

The chain links TRBV10-1 to TRBJ2-5, with 10 bases fitting TRBD2. Germline V CDR1 and CDR2: WNHNN, SYGVQD (reference sequence). V gave up 3 bases and J gave up 1 base; unmatched junction bases: 2. This CDR3 is 15 amino acids long. The CDR3 DNA sequence: TGCGCCAGCAGTGAAGCTAGCGGGGGCCAAGAGACCCAGTACTTC. Its translation: CASSEASGGQETQYF.

This clone was recorded once. The DNA for the CDR3 is TGTGCCAGTAGGCGGGTGTTAAATTCACCCCTCCACTTT. Encoded protein: CASRRVLNSPLHF. V is TRBV19 and J is TRBJ1-6; D gene uncertain. The CDR3 contains 13 residues. Germline CDR1 LNHDA, CDR2 SQIVND (reference sequence). Trimming pared 6 bases from V and 7 bases from J, leaving 10 bases between.